These 17 T cell receptor beta chains were sequenced from one sample in a study of vaccination effects on CD4 cells after COVID-19. Expansion with viral peptide pools was applied to antigen-specific CD4+ T cells by the ViraFEST assay prior to sequencing. CD4+ T cells were isolated after 10 days of culture. From March to December 2020, the person had a SARS-CoV-2 infection that was confirmed by PCR. Assay: immunoSEQ multiplex PCR; the TCRdb copy retains only in-frame clones and omits some. The sample consists of 20,000 to 30,000 clones, roughly 77% of them appearing once. No antigens are known for them. Sequenced material: CD4+ T cells from PBMCs cultured with HCoV-NL63 spike peptides, taken before COVID-19 vaccination. The receptors originated from a human donor who had a prior SARS-CoV-2 infection.

J is TRBJ2-5 and V is TRBV7-2, with D tentatively TRBD1 or TRBD2 (5 bases each). This CDR3 is 14 amino acids long. Germline V lookup: CDR1 SGHTA, CDR2 FQGNSA. The V end was cut by 5 bases, the J end by 6 bases, with 16 bases between. CDR3 in amino acids: CASSLGTSRQTQYF. Here the CDR3 DNA reads TGTGCCAGCAGCCTCGGGACCTCACGACAGACCCAGTACTTC.

The rearrangement links TRBV11-3 to TRBJ2-2; 7 nucleotides line up with TRBD1. This CDR3 spans 14 amino acids. V shed 3 bases, J shed 5 bases, and the junction held 3 bases outside the gene matches. Germline V lookup: CDR1 SGHNT, CDR2 YENEEA. DNA of the CDR3: TGTGCCAGCAGCTTTAGACAGGGAACCGGGGAGCTGTTTTTT. Its protein product is CASSFRQGTGELFF.

The sample holds a few counts of this clone. The chain carries TRBV11-2 and TRBJ2-3; unclear D gene. The CDR3 is 12 residues long. V gave up 4 bases and J gave up 7 bases, with 9 bases separating them. The germline CDR1 and CDR2 sequences are SGHAT and FQNNGV. The CDR3 DNA follows: TGTGCCAGCAGCTATATTTGGAATACGCAGTATTTT. It codes for CASSYIWNTQYF. Combining the CDR3 with reference TRBV11-2 and TRBJ2-3 gives the whole variable domain EAGVAQSPRYKIIEKRQSVAFWCNPISGHATLYWYQQILGQGPKLLIQFQNNGVVDDSQLPKDRFSAERLKGVDSTLKIQPAKLEDSAVYLCASSYIWNTQYFGPGTRLTVL.

V gene TRBV6-1 combines with J gene TRBJ1-2; D gene unclear. This CDR3 is 15 amino acids long. Germline lookup yields CDR1 MNHNS and CDR2 SASEGT. V was pared by 0 bases and J by 2 bases, with 10 bases between. The CDR3, as DNA: TGTGCCAGCAGTGAAGCGCTGGTTGGGAACTATGGCTACACCTTC. Encoded protein: CASSEALVGNYGYTF.

The gene calls are TRBV3-1 (or the pseudogene TRBV3-2) and TRBJ1-2; D remains unclear. This CDR3 region has 16 residues. Germline CDR1 LGHDT, CDR2 YNNKEL (reference sequence). Trimming removed 4 bases at V and 8 bases at J, with 23 bases between. CDR3 sequence (DNA): TGTGCCAGCAGCCGAACTCTGGGAGGCGGGGTAGCAGGCTACACCTTC. Translation: CASSRTLGGGVAGYTF.

The chain uses TRBV7-9 and TRBJ1-4; weak D call: TRBD1 (6 bases). Looked up from germline, CDR1 is SEHNR and CDR2 is FQNEAQ (reference sequence). Between the trimmed V and J ends, which lost 1 base and 7 bases, there was a span of 19 bases. This CDR3 comprises 17 residues. As DNA, the CDR3 is TGTGCCAGCAGCTTAGGGGCCTGGGGGCTGTTTGGTGAAAAACTGTTTTTT. Translation: CASSLGAWGLFGEKLFF.

This clone was detected only a few times. The V gene is TRBV3-1 (or the pseudogene TRBV3-2), the J gene TRBJ1-1, with TRBD1 matching 8 bases. The trim removed 3 bases at V and 5 bases at J, leaving 5 bases unmatched. The CDR3 extends over 14 amino acids. From germline, CDR1 is LGHDT and CDR2 YNNKEL (reference sequence). CDR3 coding DNA: TGTGCCAGCAGCCAGGACGACAGGGGAACTGAAGCTTTCTTT. Protein sequence: CASSQDDRGTEAFF.

This clone is judged large. The chain couples TRBV5-8 to TRBJ1-4, with unresolved D. This CDR3 has 15 residues. The V gene's germline CDR1 is SGHTS and CDR2 YDEGEE. The V end was cut by 0 bases, the J end by 8 bases, with 14 bases between. In DNA, the CDR3 is TGTGCCAGCAGCTTGGGTTCAAGTGGTTACGAAAAACTGTTTTTT. Translating gives CASSLGSSGYEKLFF.

This clone was seen a handful of times. The CDR3 DNA reads as TGTGCCAGCAGCACCCAGGGGTCCGGCAATCAGCCCCAGCATTTT. It encodes CASSTQGSGNQPQHF. The chain is built from TRBV5-6 and TRBJ1-5; the D gene is possibly TRBD1 (6 bases). Between the trimmed V and J ends, which lost 4 bases and 2 bases, there was a span of 13 bases. This CDR3 region has 15 residues. The V gene's germline CDR1 is SGHDT and CDR2 YYEEEE.

The CDR3 DNA reads as TGCGCCAGCAGCCCGGATGGGGGACGAGAGACCCAGTACTTC. It yields the protein CASSPDGGRETQYF. The chain has TRBV5-1 and TRBJ2-5, with D perhaps given as TRBD1 or TRBD2 (5 bases each). CDR1 and CDR2 (germline): SGHRS, YFSETQ. The CDR3 has 14 amino acids. V lost 4 bases to trimming and J lost 4 bases, with 14 bases between them.

V gene TRBV6-5 combines with J gene TRBJ2-2; TRBD2 is a possible D gene (6 bases). The CDR3 loop spans 13 amino acids. V shed 8 bases and J shed 6 bases, with 13 bases lying between them. Germline V gene sequence: CDR1 MNHEY, CDR2 SVGAGI. The CDR3 sequence: CASGRTGAGELFF. CDR3 nucleotides: TGTGCCAGCGGGAGAACGGGGGCCGGGGAGCTGTTTTTT.

This clone was picked up one time. J is TRBJ1-1 and V is TRBV6-2 or TRBV6-3, with D tentatively TRBD1 (5 bases). Deletions cut 0 bases from V and 4 bases from J, with 9 bases between. Germline CDR1 is MNHEY and CDR2 is SVGEGT. The CDR3 is made up of 14 amino acids. The CDR3 protein is CASSYSPGPTEAFF. As DNA, the CDR3 is TGTGCCAGCAGTTACTCCCCGGGGCCCACTGAAGCTTTCTTT.

The chain joins TRBV5-4 to TRBJ1-5; TRBD1 matches at 9 bases. The CDR3 is made up of 16 amino acids. J lost 6 bases, V lost 5 bases, and 12 bases had no gene match. Germline assignment: CDR1 SGHNT and CDR2 YYREEE (reference sequence). The CDR3 region is CASSGTGRYIFQPQHF. DNA of the CDR3: TGTGCCAGCAGTGGGACAGGGAGGTATATATTTCAGCCCCAGCATTTT.

The chain has TRBV6-6 and TRBJ2-6; D might be TRBD1 (6 bases). The CDR3 runs to 15 residues. V was clipped by 4 bases and J by 2 bases, with 9 bases between them. Germline assignment: CDR1 MNHNY and CDR2 SVGAGI (reference sequence). CDR3 nucleotides: TGTGCCAGCAGTTCGTCAGGGGCTGGGGCCAACGTCCTGACTTTC. It codes for CASSSSGAGANVLTF.

The chain combines TRBV9 with TRBJ1-2, with TRBD1 matching over 8 bases. V shed 1 base and J 3 bases; nucleotides not matched to a gene: 2. The CDR3 loop spans 14 amino acids. Germline CDR1 reads SGDLS; CDR2 reads YYNGEE. In nucleotides, the CDR3 is TGTGCCAGCAGCGTATCAGGGGGCGACTATGGCTACACCTTC. The encoded protein is CASSVSGGDYGYTF.

As to this clone: The identical CDR3 is also encoded by other nucleotide sequences in the sample. This sequence joins TRBV7-2 and TRBJ2-5; D uncertain. The CDR3 is 13 residues long. V was pared by 2 bases and J by 5 bases, with 9 bases between. From germline, CDR1 is SGHTA and CDR2 FQGNSA. The CDR3 DNA sequence: TGTGCCAGCAGCTTATCATTGGGGGAGACCCAGTACTTC. It codes for CASSLSLGETQYF.

This chain connects TRBV18 to TRBJ2-1; the match to TRBD2 covers 7 bases. CDR1 and CDR2 (germline): KGHSH, LQKENI. V shed 0 bases, J shed 2 bases, and the junction held 4 bases outside the gene matches. The CDR3 sequence is 16 residues long. The CDR3 region has the DNA TGTGCCAGCTCACCACCGAGCAGCGGGGCCTACAATGAGCAGTTCTTC. Translating it yields CASSPPSSGAYNEQFF. Full variable domain (missing parts from reference TRBV18 and TRBJ2-1): NAGVMQNPRHLVRRRGQEARLRCSPMKGHSHVYWYRQLPEEGLKFMVYLQKENIIDESGMPKERFSAEFPKEGPSILRIQQVVRGDSAAYFCASSPPSSGAYNEQFFGPGTRLTVL.